This is a list of T cell receptor beta chains from one sample in a study of T cells expressing NK-cell markers. Using the 5' RACE reads, TCRdb records one entry per CDR3 protein without DNA. In all, the sample yields over 200,000 distinct CDR3 sequences. The sequenced material came from blood T cells: a sorted CD56 or NKG2C T cell subset, CD4+ or CD8+ T cells, or bulk PBMC T cells (not recorded which). Every receptor here comes from a man younger than 35 in good health. Both conserved end residues are part of each CDR3. The order of the fields is J gene, V gene, CDR3 protein.

>TRBJ2-2|TRBV10-3
CAISDRGEGTGELFF
>TRBJ2-5|TRBV19
CASSIGLAGGETQYF
>TRBJ2-1|TRBV4-1
CASSQDRTSPDEQFF
>TRBJ2-6|TRBV20-1
CSVGGLAGATSGANVLTF
>TRBJ1-2|TRBV2
CASSDGYGDYGYTF
>TRBJ2-7|TRBV6-5
CASSYNDRVYDEQYF
>TRBJ2-6|TRBV24-1
CATSATGAGANVLTF
>TRBJ2-3|TRBV5-6
CASSFLTGGPSDTQYF
>TRBJ2-1|TRBV12-3/TRBV12-4
CASSLSFEQFF
>TRBJ1-1|TRBV6-4
CASSREPGGTEAFF
>TRBJ2-1|TRBV5-1
CASSLTSGAGRVNEQFF
>TRBJ2-5|TRBV3-1
CASSQVSYPQETQYF
>TRBJ2-1|TRBV5-1
CASSLAGGNYNEQFF
>TRBJ1-2|TRBV29-1
CSVEGGGFYGYTF
>TRBJ2-1|TRBV19
CATGRYNEQFF
>TRBJ2-5|TRBV19
CASSMLGGSRETQYF
>TRBJ2-7|TRBV20-1
CSASRVSNQQYF
>TRBJ2-3|TRBV20-1
CSASLGTDYTDTQYF
>TRBJ1-2|TRBV7-2
CASSGGQGGYGYTF
>TRBJ2-5|TRBV6-1
CASSPQTGGQETQYF